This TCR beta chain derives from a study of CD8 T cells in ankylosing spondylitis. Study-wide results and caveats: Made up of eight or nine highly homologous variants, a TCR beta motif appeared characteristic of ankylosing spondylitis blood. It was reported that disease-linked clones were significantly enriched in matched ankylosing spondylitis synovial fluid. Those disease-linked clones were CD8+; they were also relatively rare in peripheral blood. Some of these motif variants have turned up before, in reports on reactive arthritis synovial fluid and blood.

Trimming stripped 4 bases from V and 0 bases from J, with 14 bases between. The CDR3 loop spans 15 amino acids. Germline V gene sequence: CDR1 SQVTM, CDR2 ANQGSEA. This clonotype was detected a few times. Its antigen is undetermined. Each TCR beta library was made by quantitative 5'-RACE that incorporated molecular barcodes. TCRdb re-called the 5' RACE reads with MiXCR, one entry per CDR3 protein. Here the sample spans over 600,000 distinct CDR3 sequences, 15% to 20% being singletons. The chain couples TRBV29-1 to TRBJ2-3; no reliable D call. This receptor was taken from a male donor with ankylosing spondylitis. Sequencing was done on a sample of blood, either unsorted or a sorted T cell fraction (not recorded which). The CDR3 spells CSVVTEPISTDTQYF. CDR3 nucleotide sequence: TGCAGCGTTGTTACAGAACCGATTAGCACAGATACGCAGTATTTT.